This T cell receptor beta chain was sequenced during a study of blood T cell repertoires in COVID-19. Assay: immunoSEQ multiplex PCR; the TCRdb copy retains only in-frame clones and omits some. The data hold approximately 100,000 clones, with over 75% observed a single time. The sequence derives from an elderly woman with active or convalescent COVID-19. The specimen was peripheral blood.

The CDR3 sequence is CASSLRTSHRVAFF. The CDR3 DNA reads TGTGCCAGCAGTCTTCGTACATCCCACAGGGTTGCTTTCTTT. The chain combines TRBV27 with TRBJ1-1, with D perhaps TRBD1 (6 bases). V was trimmed by 5 bases and J by 11 bases, leaving 21 bases between them. In germline, CDR1 is MNHEY, CDR2 SMNVEV (reference sequence). This CDR3 comprises 14 residues.